This T cell receptor (beta chain) was obtained from a study of blood T cell repertoires in COVID-19. Using immunoSEQ multiplex PCR, the repertoire was profiled, and TCRdb retains in-frame clones only, with some absent. Of about 95,000 clones in the sample, roughly 80% were seen once. Germline CDR1 and CDR2: SGDLS and YYNGEE. After removal of 3 bases from V and 4 bases from J, the junction contained 5 bases not matched to a gene. CDR3 length equals 14 residues. The sequence was collected from a man older than 75 with active or convalescent COVID-19. The V call is TRBV9, the J call TRBJ2-7; 9 positions agree with TRBD2. Sequences were obtained from peripheral blood. As DNA, the CDR3 is TGTGCCAGCAGCGAGGGACTAGCATATTACGAGCAGTACTTC. Translating gives CASSEGLAYYEQYF.